This T cell receptor beta chain was observed in a study of control samples from healthy donors and cancer patients. This CDR3 comprises 13 residues. V lost 8 bases, J lost 2 bases, and 12 bases lay in between. Germline V lookup: CDR1 LNHDA, CDR2 SQIVND (reference sequence). Measured with immunoSEQ multiplex PCR; TCRdb has only the in-frame clones, and not every one. The table includes about 79,000 clones, 93% detected once. J is TRBJ1-2 and V is TRBV19; D is possibly TRBD1 (5 bases). The receptor was isolated from a woman aged 40-49 years with lung cancer. Input material: PBMCs. The CDR3 protein is CASGLGLNYGYTF. CDR3 DNA: TGTGCCAGTGGGTTGGGGCTAAACTATGGCTACACCTTC.